This is a list of T cell receptor beta chains from one sample in a study of blood T cell repertoires in COVID-19. Method: immunoSEQ multiplex PCR; TCRdb's copy keeps in-frame clones and lacks some. The sample holds roughly 440,000 clones; 88% are singletons and the top ten take roughly 13%. Sample: peripheral blood. These receptors were taken from a woman aged 45-65 years with COVID-19, enrolled during active disease. Both conserved end residues are part of each CDR3. A D gene is named only where the DNA matches it firmly. Size is omitted from some rows. Given values are once, few, many or a class for expanded clones.

TRBJ2-4	TRBD2	TRBV5-4	NA	TGTGCCAGCAGCTTAACTCCTAGCGGGGGGTTGTACTTC	CASSLTPSGGLYF
TRBJ1-4	TRBD1	TRBV10-3	NA	TGTGCCATCAGTGAGTTCAGGGGGGCAACTAATGAAAAACTGTTTTTT	CAISEFRGATNEKLFF
TRBJ1-2	TRBD1	TRBV5-1	NA	TGCGCCAGCAGAGATAATGGACAGGGGGCGCTTGGCTACACCTTC	CASRDNGQGALGYTF
TRBJ2-1	TRBD1	TRBV12-3/TRBV12-4	few	TGTGCCAGCAGGGGACAGGCGCAGTTCTTC	CASRGQAQFF
TRBJ1-2	TRBD1	TRBV4-1	NA	TGCGCCAGCAGCCAAGCCGGGACAGGGTACGGCTACACCTTC	CASSQAGTGYGYTF
TRBJ1-1	TRBD1	TRBV13	NA	TGTGCCAGCAGTGGTCAGGGGGAGAACACTGAAGCTTTCTTT	CASSGQGENTEAFF
TRBJ1-2	TRBD1	TRBV24-1	few	TGTGCCACCAGTGATCGACAGGGGGCAGGCTACACCTTC	CATSDRQGAGYTF
TRBJ2-6	TRBD2	TRBV30	NA	TGTGCCTGGAGTGTTCCCGCACTAGCGACGGCCGTCCTGACTTTC	CAWSVPALATAVLTF
TRBJ1-2	NA	TRBV29-1	NA	TGCAGCGGACAATCAGCTAACTATGGCTACACCTTC	CSGQSANYGYTF
TRBJ2-4	NA	TRBV11-2	NA	TGTGCCAGCACACTAGCCGACAGGGCCGGCGGCCAGTACTTC	CASTLADRAGGQYF
TRBJ2-2	NA	TRBV9	NA	TGTGCCAGCAGTCCCACTAGTTTGCACGGGGAGCTGTTTTTT	CASSPTSLHGELFF
TRBJ1-1	TRBD1	TRBV5-1	NA	TGCGCCAGCAGCCCCGGGACAGGGAACACTGAAGCTTTCTTT	CASSPGTGNTEAFF
TRBJ1-1	NA	TRBV28	NA	TGTGCCAGCAGTCCGGGGAGAGCGAACACTGAAGCTTTCTTT	CASSPGRANTEAFF
TRBJ1-2	TRBD1	TRBV19	NA	TGTGCCAGTAGTATAAGCTTAGCGGGACAGGGGGTCTATGGCTACACCTTC	CASSISLAGQGVYGYTF
TRBJ1-5	NA	TRBV4-2	few	TGTGCCAGCAGCCAAGGACTTGGACCCCCGGGACAGCCCCAGCATTTT	CASSQGLGPPGQPQHF
TRBJ2-3	NA	TRBV19	NA	TGTGCCAGTAGTCCGACTAGCACAGATACGCAGTATTTT	CASSPTSTDTQYF
TRBJ2-3	TRBD1	TRBV5-1	NA	TGCGCCAGCAGCTTAGGACAGGGCCCCGGCGTGGGCACAGATACGCAGTATTTT	CASSLGQGPGVGTDTQYF
TRBJ1-2	NA	TRBV27	NA	TGTGCCAGCAGTTTAAGGGGGATTGGCTACACCTTC	CASSLRGIGYTF
TRBJ2-2	TRBD1	TRBV5-1	NA	TGCGCCAGCAGCTTTCGACAGGGCCGGGCCGGGGAGCTGTTTTTT	CASSFRQGRAGELFF
TRBJ2-1	TRBD1	TRBV9	NA	TGTGCCAGCAGCCGAACAGGGGGCGCCCCCCCCTCCTACAATGAGCAGTTCTTC	CASSRTGGAPPSYNEQFF
TRBJ2-7	TRBD1	TRBV11-2	NA	TGTGCCAGCAGCTTTACCGGGACAGGGATCTACGAGCAGTACTTC	CASSFTGTGIYEQYF
TRBJ1-2	TRBD1	TRBV5-6	NA	TGTGCCAGCAGCTTGACAGGGGGGGATGGCTACACCTTC	CASSLTGGDGYTF
TRBJ1-6	NA	TRBV5-1	NA	TGCGCCAGCAGCTTGGTCGGAGAAAATTCACCCCTCCACTTT	CASSLVGENSPLHF
TRBJ2-7	TRBD2	TRBV11-1	NA	TGTGCCAGCAGCTCAGCACCGGGACTAGCGGGCTCCGGCGGTTACGAGCAGTACTTC	CASSSAPGLAGSGGYEQYF
TRBJ1-5	NA	TRBV12-2	NA	TGTGCAAGTCGCTTTAAGGGTCCGGACAGGGGGATTATGGAAGGTTATCAGCCCCAGCATTTT	CASRFKGPDRGIMEGYQPQHF
TRBJ2-1	NA	TRBV11-2	NA	TGTGCCAGCAGCTCGCAGGGAATGACACACAATGAGCAGTTCTTC	CASSSQGMTHNEQFF
TRBJ2-3	TRBD2	TRBV9	once	TGTGCCAGCAGCGAAAGCGGGGGGGGGAGCGATACGCAGTATTTT	CASSESGGGSDTQYF
TRBJ1-1	TRBD1	TRBV9	many	TGTGCCAGCAGCGCAGGGACAGGGGGGCGAGCTTTCTTT	CASSAGTGGRAFF
TRBJ1-1	NA	TRBV4-2	NA	TGTGCCAGCAGCCAGGGAGGTGCGAACACTGAAGCTTTCTTT	CASSQGGANTEAFF
TRBJ2-3	NA	TRBV4-1	NA	TGCGCCAGCAGCCAAGGCGTAGGAGATCCAGATACGCAGTATTTT	CASSQGVGDPDTQYF
TRBJ2-4	NA	TRBV6-1	NA	TGTGCCAGCAGTGAAGGGCAGCCGGGGGCCAAAAACATTCAGTACTTC	CASSEGQPGAKNIQYF
TRBJ1-1	NA	TRBV19	once	TGTGCCAGTAGTCCTGACAGCCCACCCTACACTGAAGCTTTCTTT	CASSPDSPPYTEAFF
TRBJ1-1	NA	TRBV5-4	NA	TGTGCCAGCAGCCCGAGGGGCGGGGGCGGCATGAACACTGAAGCTTTCTTT	CASSPRGGGGMNTEAFF
TRBJ1-6	NA	TRBV10-3	NA	TGTGCCATCAGTGAGTCAGGGGGAAGCTCCTATAATTCACCCCTCCACTTT	CAISESGGSSYNSPLHF
TRBJ1-2	NA	TRBV3-1/TRBV3-2	NA	TGTGCCAGCAGCCAAGAGTGGCAGGGGTACTATGGCTACACCTTC	CASSQEWQGYYGYTF
TRBJ2-3	TRBD2	TRBV19	few	TGTGCCAGTAGAGACTGGGGGGGTCCAGATACGCAGTATTTT	CASRDWGGPDTQYF
TRBJ2-6	NA	TRBV19	NA	TGTGCCAGTAGTATAGTCGGAGGGGGCGGTGGGGCCAACGTCCTGACTTTC	CASSIVGGGGGANVLTF
TRBJ2-7	TRBD1	TRBV19	NA	TGTGCCAGTAGTATCGTAGGACAGGGGGACGAGCAGTACTTC	CASSIVGQGDEQYF
TRBJ1-1	NA	TRBV15	NA	TGTGCCACCAGCAAGCAGGGTGGACTATTGGTTAACACTGAAGCTTTCTTT	CATSKQGGLLVNTEAFF
TRBJ2-5	NA	TRBV10-2	NA	TGCGCCAGCAGTGAGGGGCAGGAGACCCAGTACTTC	CASSEGQETQYF
TRBJ1-6	TRBD1	TRBV2	NA	TGTGCCAGCAGTGCTGGACAGGGTCCTCATTCACCCCTCCACTTT	CASSAGQGPHSPLHF
TRBJ2-7	NA	TRBV3-1/TRBV3-2	NA	TGTGCCAGCAGCCAGGCAACGGGAGAGCAGTACTTC	CASSQATGEQYF
TRBJ1-1	NA	TRBV19	once	TGTGCCAGTAGTCGGGGAATGAACACTGAAGCTTTCTTT	CASSRGMNTEAFF
TRBJ1-1	TRBD1	TRBV6-5	NA	TGTGCCGGGCTTGGACAGGGGGACACTGAAGCTTTCTTT	CAGLGQGDTEAFF
TRBJ1-3	TRBD1	TRBV6-1	NA	TGTGCCAGCAGTGAACAGCAGGGGGCTGGAAACACCATATATTTT	CASSEQQGAGNTIYF
TRBJ1-1	TRBD1	TRBV30	NA	TGTGCCTGGAGTCCAACCACAGGGGACACTGAAGCTTTCTTT	CAWSPTTGDTEAFF
TRBJ1-5	NA	TRBV6-2/TRBV6-3	NA	TGTGCCAGCAGTTACTCAGGGGGTTGGGGCAATCAGCCCCAGCATTTT	CASSYSGGWGNQPQHF
TRBJ2-2	NA	TRBV7-9	NA	TGTGCCAGCAGCTCCGCTACAGGGTCAGGGACCGGGGAGCTGTTTTTT	CASSSATGSGTGELFF
TRBJ2-7	TRBD1	TRBV28	NA	TGTGCCAGCAGCGGGACAGGGGTCTCCTACGAGCAGTACTTC	CASSGTGVSYEQYF